One sample yielded the 28 T cell receptor beta chains listed below, sequenced in a study of blood T cells in healthy people across ages. Next came a second PCR, run for about 7 to 12 cycles, which used a sample-barcoded 5' primer along with a J-beta primer mix. TCRdb analysed the 5' RACE reads with MiXCR anew, one entry per CDR3 protein. Among roughly 650,000 distinct CDR3 sequences listed, about a third were seen once. Sample: blood. Receptors originate from a woman of 80 years or more in good health.

Only a few counts were recorded for this clonotype. The CDR3 nucleotides read TGTGCCAGCAGTGAGCCCCGGGACTACAGTGAAGCTTTCTTT. The encoded protein is CASSEPRDYSEAFF. The chain carries TRBV2 and TRBJ1-1, with D perhaps TRBD1 (5 bases). V lost 3 bases and J 7 bases, leaving 15 bases between the germline ends. The germline V gene encodes CDR1 SNHLY and CDR2 FYNNEI. This CDR3 is built from 14 residues.

This clonotype was counted a few times. The chain employs TRBV5-5 and TRBJ2-3; 11 bases map to TRBD1. V shed 9 bases, J shed 2 bases, and the junction held 5 bases outside the gene matches. Germline V gives CDR1 SGHKS, CDR2 YYEKEE (reference sequence). This CDR3 has 14 amino acids. CDR3 sequence: CATQDRGPTDTQYF. CDR3 DNA sequence: TGTGCCACACAGGACAGGGGGCCCACAGATACGCAGTATTTT.

Details on this clonotype: A read error may be the cause here, since a much bigger clone is one base away. The V and J genes are TRBV12-3 or TRBV12-4 and TRBJ2-1; 11 bases line up with TRBD2. The DNA end lines up better with TRBJ2-7; the J call may be wrong. The CDR3 has 15 residues. DNA for the CDR3: TGTGCCAGCAGAAACCTAGCGGGGGGTTACAATGAGCAGTACTTC. Protein sequence: CASRNLAGGYNEQYF.

This clonotype has more than one count but fewer than ten. A much larger clone differs from this one at a single base, so this may be a read error. This chain uses TRBV5-1 with TRBJ2-5; tentative D call: TRBD1 (6 bases). The J call may be mistaken, given a closer DNA end match to TRBJ2-1. Germline CDR1 and CDR2: SGHRS and YFSETQ. There are 15 residues in the CDR3. The CDR3 DNA sequence: TGCGCCAGCAGCTACCTAGGACAGAACCAAGAGACCCAGTTCTTC. Translation gives CASSYLGQNQETQFF.

This clonotype was observed many times. This chain joins TRBV27 and TRBJ2-1; maybe TRBD2 (6 bases). CDR3 length equals 16 residues. V lost 5 bases to trimming and J lost 3 bases, with 17 bases between them. Germline CDR1 MNHEY, CDR2 SMNVEV (reference sequence). CDR3 coding DNA: TGTGCCAGCAGTCTGTTAAGGGGAGGTAACTACAATGAGCAGTTCTTC. Residues: CASSLLRGGNYNEQFF.

The chain is built from TRBV3-1 and TRBJ2-5, with D possibly being TRBD2 (6 bases). The V gene's germline CDR1 is LGHDT and CDR2 YNNKEL (reference sequence). V shed 5 bases and J shed 0 bases, with 13 bases lying between them. This CDR3 spans 15 amino acids. The CDR3 bases are TGTGCCAGCAGCTTAGGAAGCGGGTACCAAGAGACCCAGTACTTC. This codes for CASSLGSGYQETQYF.

This clonotype was seen ten or more times. This rearrangement joins TRBV9 to TRBJ2-7, with D uncertain. Between the trimmed V and J ends, which lost 0 bases and 5 bases, there was a span of 15 bases. The germline CDR1 and CDR2 sequences are SGDLS and YYNGEE. The CDR3 loop spans 15 amino acids. The CDR3 spells CASSVVRAPDDEQYF. The CDR3 DNA reads as TGTGCCAGCAGCGTAGTAAGGGCGCCGGATGACGAGCAGTACTTC.

This clonotype showed up just once. The chain links TRBV9 to TRBJ2-1; D gene ambiguous. From germline, CDR1 is SGDLS and CDR2 YYNGEE. Trimming left V 0 bases short and J 6 bases short, with 7 bases between. The CDR3 contains 13 residues. CDR3 sequence (DNA): TGTGCCAGCAGCGTAGAGAACACCAATGAGCAGTTCTTC. This sequence encodes CASSVENTNEQFF. The full variable domain, rest sourced from reference TRBV9 and TRBJ2-1, is DSGVTQTPKHLITATGQRVTLRCSPRSGDLSVYWYQQSLDQGLQFLIQYYNGEERAKGNILERFSAQQFPDLHSELNLSSLELGDSALYFCASSVENTNEQFFGPGTRLTVL.

In DNA form, the CDR3 reads TGTGCCAGCAGCTTAGATAAGTGGACTACAGCAACTAATGAAAAACTGTTTTTT. It codes for CASSLDKWTTATNEKLFF. The chain uses TRBV7-2 and TRBJ1-4; D is ambiguous. The V end was cut by 1 base, the J end by 0 bases, with 15 bases between. This CDR3 comprises 18 residues. CDR1 and CDR2 (germline): SGHTA, FQGNSA. Together with reference TRBV7-2 and TRBJ1-4, the CDR3 gives the full variable domain: GAGVSQSPSNKVTEKGKDVELRCDPISGHTALYWYRQSLGQGLEFLIYFQGNSAPDKSGLPSDRFSAERTGGSVSTLTIQRTQQEDSAVYLCASSLDKWTTATNEKLFFGSGTQLSVL.

In this sample, this clonotype turned up many times. The chain combines TRBV9 with TRBJ2-3; D is possibly TRBD2 (5 bases). V lost 0 bases and J 2 bases, leaving 10 bases between the germline ends. CDR3 length equals 15 residues. CDR1 is SGDLS and CDR2 is YYNGEE in the germline V gene. CDR3 region: CASSVGRVLTDTQYF. The CDR3 coding sequence is TGTGCCAGCAGCGTAGGGCGGGTCCTCACAGATACGCAGTATTTT.

This clonotype was seen many times. The V gene is TRBV20-1, the J gene TRBJ1-2; perhaps TRBD1 as D (5 bases). CDR3 size: 17 residues. V was pared by 4 bases and J by 4 bases, with 25 bases between. Germline V gene sequence: CDR1 DFQATT, CDR2 SNEGSKA (reference sequence). CDR3 sequence (DNA): TGCAGTGCTACGCCCTCCGGGGGGAGGTTTGCTATCTATGGCTACACCTTC. Translating it yields CSATPSGGRFAIYGYTF.

This clonotype was detected ten times or more. The rearrangement uses TRBV10-3 and TRBJ2-1, with 7 positions matching TRBD1. After removal of 6 bases from V and 7 bases from J, the junction contained 9 bases not matched to a gene. This CDR3 is built from 14 residues. Per the germline V gene, CDR1 is ENHRY and CDR2 is SYGVKD. In nucleotides, the CDR3 is TGTGCCATCAGAGAACCCGGGACAGTTAATGAGCAGTTCTTC. This sequence encodes CAIREPGTVNEQFF.

This clonotype occurred many times. This sequence joins TRBV20-1 and TRBJ2-1; a weak D match, TRBD2 (5 bases). V gave up 4 bases and J gave up 8 bases, with 21 bases separating them. CDR3 length: 15 amino acids. CDR1 DFQATT and CDR2 SNEGSKA come from the germline V gene (reference sequence). CDR3 DNA sequence: TGCAGTGCTACCCTCCCCGCGGGTCTAAATGATGAGCAGTTCTTC. Protein sequence: CSATLPAGLNDEQFF.

As to this clonotype: This may arise from a read error, as a much more abundant clone is one base away. The J gene is TRBJ2-5, the V gene TRBV30; maybe TRBD2 (5 bases). Germline CDR1 reads GTSNPN; CDR2 reads SVGIG (reference sequence). The CDR3 totals 13 residues. CDR3 nucleotides: TGTGCCCGGAGTTCGGGGTACCAAGAGACCCAGTACTTC. It yields the protein CARSSGYQETQYF.

This chain joins TRBV5-1 and TRBJ2-5; TRBD1 agrees at 8 bases. The CDR3 runs 16 residues. V lost 2 bases to trimming and J lost 1 base; unmatched junction nucleotides: 7. From germline, CDR1 is SGHRS and CDR2 YFSETQ. CDR3 DNA sequence: TGCGCCAGCAGCTTTGGTGACAGGGGATCCCAAGAGACCCAGTACTTC. The encoded protein is CASSFGDRGSQETQYF.

This clonotype came up many times. The V and J genes are TRBV11-2 and TRBJ1-1; D uncertain. Germline CDR1 is SGHAT and CDR2 is FQNNGV. The V end was cut by 6 bases, the J end by 5 bases, with 13 bases between. This CDR3 has 13 residues. In DNA, the CDR3 is TGTGCCAGCAGGGATTGGGGTGGTACTGAAGCTTTCTTT. Protein sequence: CASRDWGGTEAFF.

This chain connects TRBV6-5 to TRBJ2-7; TRBD2 might be the D (6 bases). The closer fit of TRBJ2-4 to the DNA end suggests the J call may be wrong. This CDR3 contains 15 residues. Germline CDR1 reads MNHEY; CDR2 reads SVGAGI. The CDR3 region is CASMGLDSGKNIQYF. CDR3 nucleotide sequence: TGTGCCAGCATGGGACTCGACAGTGGCAAAAACATTCAGTACTTC.

Details on this clonotype: This clone may be a read error of a much larger clone one base away. CDR3 sequence: CSASNSGPNEQYF. CDR3 DNA sequence: TGCAGTGCTAGTAATTCAGGACCTAATGAGCAGTACTTC. This chain uses TRBV20-1 with TRBJ2-5; D ambiguous. The CDR3 sequence is 13 residues long. The V end lost 3 bases, the J end lost 11 bases, and 19 bases lay between the germline ends. The germline V gene encodes CDR1 DFQATT and CDR2 SNEGSKA (reference sequence).

Ten or more counts support this clonotype. The genes are TRBV25-1 and TRBJ1-6; weak D call: TRBD1 (6 bases). CDR3 length: 16 residues. In germline, CDR1 is MGHDK, CDR2 SYGVNS. V was pared by 0 bases and J by 8 bases, with 14 bases between. The CDR3 spells CASSEYGGSAYSPLHF. The CDR3 DNA reads as TGTGCCAGCAGTGAATACGGGGGCTCGGCTTATTCACCCCTCCACTTT.

This clonotype was recorded many times. The CDR3 coding sequence is TGTGCCTGGACGGGGTTTGAGTCTTCTGGGTATGGCTACACCTTC. As protein: CAWTGFESSGYGYTF. The V call is TRBV30, the J call TRBJ1-2; D not resolved. The CDR3 is made up of 15 amino acids. Germline loops: CDR1 GTSNPN, CDR2 SVGIG (reference sequence). V was cut by 4 bases and J by 5 bases, with 20 bases left in between.

This clonotype was seen many times. The chain links TRBV7-2 to TRBJ1-2; 9 bases line up with TRBD1. Germline trimming cut 1 base from V and 7 bases from J; bases unmatched to any gene: 16. The germline V gene encodes CDR1 SGHTA and CDR2 FQGNSA. The CDR3 runs 18 residues. The CDR3 DNA is TGTGCCAGCAGCTTAGGAGGGGGGTCGACAGGGGGGAGCGGTGGCTACACCTTC. Amino acid sequence: CASSLGGGSTGGSGGYTF.

The chain carries TRBV27 and TRBJ1-5; possibly TRBD1 for D (6 bases). Germline values: CDR1 MNHEY, CDR2 SMNVEV (reference sequence). Deletions cut 1 base from V and 5 bases from J, with 12 bases between. CDR3 length: 15 residues. The CDR3 region has the DNA TGTGCCAGCAGTTTATTGGCCGGGGGGCATCAGCCCCAGCATTTT. It translates to CASSLLAGGHQPQHF.

This chain joins TRBV20-1 and TRBJ2-3, with 9 bases matching TRBD2. Trimming took 1 base from V and 0 from J; bases not matched to a gene: 14. CDR1 and CDR2 from the germline V gene are DFQATT and SNEGSKA (reference sequence). The CDR3 covers 19 residues. CDR3 nucleotides: TGCAGTGCTAGAGTCTTTCCTAGCGGGGTCATATCTAGCACAGATACGCAGTATTTT. Its protein is CSARVFPSGVISSTDTQYF.

A word on this clonotype: Being one base from a much bigger clone, this may be a read error. DNA for the CDR3: TGTGCCTGGGATGGACTGAAGCGCACAGATACGCAGTATTTT. Amino acids: CAWDGLKRTDTQYF. This chain uses TRBV30 with TRBJ2-3; tentatively, D is TRBD2 (5 bases). CDR1 and CDR2 from the germline V gene are GTSNPN and SVGIG (reference sequence). CDR3 length: 14 residues. V lost 5 bases, J lost 1 base, and 13 bases lay in between.

This clonotype has a count of ten or more. The chain links TRBV6-6 to TRBJ1-2, with 8 bases lining up with TRBD1. The CDR3 is 15 residues long. The germline V gene has CDR1 MNHNY and CDR2 SVGAGI (reference sequence). The J segment lost 5 bases and the V segment lost 10 bases, leaving 15 bases of the junction unmatched. CDR3 loop: CATLNRRGQGYGYTF. CDR3 in DNA: TGTGCCACCCTAAACCGCAGGGGGCAAGGATATGGCTACACCTTC.

This clonotype has a count of ten or more. The J gene is TRBJ2-7, the V gene TRBV6-5; unclear D gene. Trimming shortened V by 6 bases and J by 7 bases, and 13 bases separated the two germline ends. There are 12 residues in the CDR3. The germline V gene has CDR1 MNHEY and CDR2 SVGAGI. CDR3 bases: TGTGCCAGCAGGTCCGGGCTCCGGGAGCAGTACTTC. As protein: CASRSGLREQYF.

Comment on this clonotype: Possible read error: a much larger clone is one base away. The genes are TRBV20-1 and TRBJ1-4; D remains unclear. The CDR3 runs to 15 residues. V gave up 8 bases and J gave up 5 bases, with 21 bases separating them. The V gene's germline CDR1 is DFQATT and CDR2 SNEGSKA (reference sequence). DNA of the CDR3: TGCAGTCCCCTTAGTTGGTTTTCCGGGAATGAAAAACTGTTTTTT. Translation: CSPLSWFSGNEKLFF.

The CDR3 loop is CASSSQGSWYEPQHF. CDR3 bases: TGTGCCAGCAGCTCCCAGGGCAGTTGGTATGAGCCCCAGCATTTT. The V call is TRBV7-2, the J call TRBJ1-5; TRBD1 is a possible D gene (5 bases). V was shortened by 4 bases and J by 8 bases, with 18 bases between the two germline ends. Germline values: CDR1 SGHTA, CDR2 FQGNSA. The length of the CDR3 is 15 residues.